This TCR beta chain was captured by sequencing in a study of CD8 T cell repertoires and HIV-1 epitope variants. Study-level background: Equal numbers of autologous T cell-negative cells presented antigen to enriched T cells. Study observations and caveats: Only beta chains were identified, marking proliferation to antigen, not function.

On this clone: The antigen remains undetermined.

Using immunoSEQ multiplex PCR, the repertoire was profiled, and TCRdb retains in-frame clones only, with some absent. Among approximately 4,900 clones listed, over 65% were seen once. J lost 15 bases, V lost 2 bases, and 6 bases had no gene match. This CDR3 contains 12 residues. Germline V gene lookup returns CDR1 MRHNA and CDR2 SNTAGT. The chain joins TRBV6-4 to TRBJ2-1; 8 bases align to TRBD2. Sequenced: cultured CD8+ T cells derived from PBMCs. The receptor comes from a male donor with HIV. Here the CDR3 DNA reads TGTGCCAGCAGTGACCAAGCGGGAGCGCGGTTCTTC. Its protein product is CASSDQAGARFF.